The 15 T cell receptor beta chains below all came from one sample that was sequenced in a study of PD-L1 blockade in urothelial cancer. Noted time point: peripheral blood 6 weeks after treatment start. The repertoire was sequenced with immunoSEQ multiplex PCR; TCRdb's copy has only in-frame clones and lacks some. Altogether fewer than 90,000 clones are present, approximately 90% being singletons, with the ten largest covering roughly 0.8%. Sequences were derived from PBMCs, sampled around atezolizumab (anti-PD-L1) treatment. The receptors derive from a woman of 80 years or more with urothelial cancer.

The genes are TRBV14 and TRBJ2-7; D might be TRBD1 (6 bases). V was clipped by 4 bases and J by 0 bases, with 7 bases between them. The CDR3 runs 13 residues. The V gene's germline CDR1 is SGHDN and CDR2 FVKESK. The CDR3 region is CASSPDSSYEQYF. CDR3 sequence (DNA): TGTGCCAGCAGCCCGGACAGCTCCTACGAGCAGTACTTC.

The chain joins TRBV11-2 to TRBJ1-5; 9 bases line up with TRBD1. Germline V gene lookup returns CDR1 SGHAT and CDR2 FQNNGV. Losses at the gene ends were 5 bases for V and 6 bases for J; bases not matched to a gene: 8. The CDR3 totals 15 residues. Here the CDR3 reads CASSLKQGARQPQHF. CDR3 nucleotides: TGTGCCAGCAGCCTAAAACAGGGGGCTCGTCAGCCCCAGCATTTT.

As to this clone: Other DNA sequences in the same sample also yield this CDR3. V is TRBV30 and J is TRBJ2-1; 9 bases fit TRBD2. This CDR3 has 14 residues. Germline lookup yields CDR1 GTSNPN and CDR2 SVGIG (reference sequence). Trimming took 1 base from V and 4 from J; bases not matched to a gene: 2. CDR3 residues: CAWSGLAGYNEQFF. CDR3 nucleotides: TGTGCCTGGAGTGGCCTAGCGGGATACAATGAGCAGTTCTTC.

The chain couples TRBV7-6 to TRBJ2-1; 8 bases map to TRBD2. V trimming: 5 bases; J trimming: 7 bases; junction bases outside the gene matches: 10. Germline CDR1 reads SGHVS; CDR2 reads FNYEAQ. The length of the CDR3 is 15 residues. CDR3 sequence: CASSPPAGVGNEQFF. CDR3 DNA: TGTGCCAGCAGCCCTCCAGCGGGAGTGGGGAATGAGCAGTTCTTC.

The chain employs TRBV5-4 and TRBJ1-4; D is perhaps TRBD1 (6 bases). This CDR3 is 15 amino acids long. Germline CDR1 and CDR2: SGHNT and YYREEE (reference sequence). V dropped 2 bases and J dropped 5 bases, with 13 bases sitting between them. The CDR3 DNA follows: TGTGCCAGCAGCTTTGGTTACAGGGAAAATGAAAAACTGTTTTTT. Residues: CASSFGYRENEKLFF.

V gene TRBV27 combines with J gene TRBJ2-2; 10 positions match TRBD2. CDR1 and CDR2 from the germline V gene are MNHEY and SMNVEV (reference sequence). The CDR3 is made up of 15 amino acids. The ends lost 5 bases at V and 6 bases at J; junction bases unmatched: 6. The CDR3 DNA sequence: TGTGCCAGCAGTAGCGGGAGGGCGCTCCCCGGGGAGCTGTTTTTT. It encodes CASSSGRALPGELFF.

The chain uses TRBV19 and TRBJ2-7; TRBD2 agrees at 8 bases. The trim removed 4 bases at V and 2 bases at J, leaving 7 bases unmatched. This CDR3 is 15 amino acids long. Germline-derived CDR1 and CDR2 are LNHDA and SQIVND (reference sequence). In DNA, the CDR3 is TGTGCCAGTAGTACCCCCAAGGGACTAGCCTACGAGCAGTACTTC. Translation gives CASSTPKGLAYEQYF.

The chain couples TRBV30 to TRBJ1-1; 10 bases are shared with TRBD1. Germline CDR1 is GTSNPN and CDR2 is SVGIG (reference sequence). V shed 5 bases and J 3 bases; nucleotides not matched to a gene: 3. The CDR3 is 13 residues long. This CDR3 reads CAWATGGYTEAFF. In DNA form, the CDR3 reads TGTGCCTGGGCGACAGGGGGCTACACTGAAGCTTTCTTT.

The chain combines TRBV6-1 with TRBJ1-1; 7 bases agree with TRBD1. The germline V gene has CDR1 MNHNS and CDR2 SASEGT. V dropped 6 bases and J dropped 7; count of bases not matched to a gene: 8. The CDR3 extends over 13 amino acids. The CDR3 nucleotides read TGTGCCAGCAGCAGGGGGGTTGAAGTTGAAGCTTTCTTT. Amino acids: CASSRGVEVEAFF.

The CDR3 protein is CASSPITGGATDTQYF. CDR3 in DNA: TGTGCCAGCTCACCGATAACAGGGGGCGCCACAGATACGCAGTATTTT. The chain carries TRBV18 and TRBJ2-3, with 9 bases fitting TRBD1. V gave up 3 bases and J gave up 2 bases; unmatched junction bases: 6. The germline V gene encodes CDR1 KGHSH and CDR2 LQKENI. This CDR3 region has 16 residues.

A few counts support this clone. In nucleotides, the CDR3 is TGCGCCAGCAGCTTACGAGGAGGCGCAGATACGCAGTATTTT. Translated: CASSLRGGADTQYF. The rearrangement uses TRBV5-1 and TRBJ2-3, with TRBD2 as a possible D gene (5 bases). The CDR3 runs 14 residues. CDR1 is SGHRS and CDR2 is YFSETQ in the germline V gene. The V and J ends lost 2 bases and 4 bases respectively, with 11 bases between them. The variable domain in full, with the rest retrieved from reference TRBV5-1 and TRBJ2-3, is KAGVTQTPRYLIKTRGQQVTLSCSPISGHRSVSWYQQTPGQGLQFLFEYFSETQRNKGNFPGRFSGRQFSNSRSEMNVSTLELGDSALYLCASSLRGGADTQYFGPGTRLTVL.

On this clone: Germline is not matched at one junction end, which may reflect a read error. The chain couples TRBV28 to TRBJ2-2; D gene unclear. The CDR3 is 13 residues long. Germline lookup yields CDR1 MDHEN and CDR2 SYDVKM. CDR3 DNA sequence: TGTGCCAGCAGTTTAGCGAAAACCGGGGAGCTGTTTTTT. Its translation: CASSLAKTGELFF.

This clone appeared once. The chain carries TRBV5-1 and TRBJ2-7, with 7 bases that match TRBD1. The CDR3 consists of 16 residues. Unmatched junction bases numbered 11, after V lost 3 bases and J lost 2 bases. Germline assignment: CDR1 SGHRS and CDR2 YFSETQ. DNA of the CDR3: TGCGCCAGCAGCTCATCTGGACAGGCGACTACCTACGAGCAGTACTTC. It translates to CASSSSGQATTYEQYF.

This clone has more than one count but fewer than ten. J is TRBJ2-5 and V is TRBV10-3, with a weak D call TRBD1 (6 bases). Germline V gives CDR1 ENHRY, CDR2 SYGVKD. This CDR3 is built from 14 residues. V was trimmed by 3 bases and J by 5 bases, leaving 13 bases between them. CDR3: CAISDLGARETQYF. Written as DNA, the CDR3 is TGTGCCATCAGTGACTTGGGGGCTCGGGAGACCCAGTACTTC.

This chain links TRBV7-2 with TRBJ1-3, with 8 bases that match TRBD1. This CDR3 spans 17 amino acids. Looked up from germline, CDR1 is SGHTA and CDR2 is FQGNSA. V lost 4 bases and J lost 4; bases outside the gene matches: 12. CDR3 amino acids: CASSWQTGGPAGNTIYF. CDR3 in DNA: TGTGCCAGCAGCTGGCAAACAGGGGGACCAGCCGGAAACACCATATATTTT.